This T cell receptor beta chain was captured by sequencing in a study of OX40 agonist ivuxolimab in advanced cancers. Study overall: Ivuxolimab was administered intravenously to patients at 0.01 to 10 mg/kg every 2 weeks. The mean age was approximately 60 years, ranging from roughly 23 to 79, with roughly four fifths of participants male. Prior therapy, whether anti-PD-1, anti-PD-L1 or anti-CTLA-4, was allowed, and approximately 37% had some.

The CDR3 contains 15 residues. V lost 0 bases, J lost 2 bases, and 11 bases lay in between. Germline V lookup: CDR1 MGHRA, CDR2 YSYEKL. Profiled with immunoSEQ multiplex PCR; TCRdb holds only in-frame clones, not every one. Of fewer than 25,000 clones in the sample, less than 90% were seen once. Specimen: CD4+ or CD8+ T cells sorted from blood, collected in a trial of the OX40 agonist ivuxolimab. This receptor was obtained from an adult with an advanced solid tumor such as melanoma, head and neck, liver or kidney cancer. The chain joins TRBV4-1 to TRBJ2-7; D not resolved. DNA for the CDR3: TGCGCCAGCAGCCAAGATAACGCAGAACCCTACGAGCAGTACTTC. This gives the protein CASSQDNAEPYEQYF.